Shown below are 2 T cell receptor beta chains from a single sample sequenced in a study of blood T cell repertoires in COVID-19. This table comes from immunoSEQ multiplex PCR, and its TCRdb copy is limited to in-frame clones, with some not included. This sample has about 210,000 clones, with approximately 86% found just once. The sequenced sample was peripheral blood. The receptors here all came from a man aged 35-49 years with acute or convalescent COVID-19.

This chain joins TRBV6-5 and TRBJ2-5; D remains ambiguous. Per germline, CDR1 MNHEY and CDR2 SVGAGI. The CDR3 covers 14 residues. V was pared by 4 bases and J by 1 base, with 10 bases between. CDR3 region: CASSWAIGQETQYF. The CDR3 DNA reads TGTGCCAGCAGTTGGGCGATAGGCCAAGAGACCCAGTACTTC.

The V and J genes are TRBV19 and TRBJ2-1; 7 nucleotides line up with TRBD1. CDR3 length: 14 residues. Germline V gene data show CDR1 as LNHDA and CDR2 as SQIVND (reference sequence). The V and J ends lost 7 bases and 7 bases, in that order; junction bases with no gene match: 10. CDR3 loop: CASTAWTGPNEQFF. The CDR3 DNA follows: TGTGCCAGTACCGCATGGACAGGACCTAATGAGCAGTTCTTC.